This entry lists 18 T cell receptor beta chains sequenced from one sample in a study of cytomegalovirus exposure and HLA in healthy donors. PCR was performed using 60 Vbeta and 13 Jbeta primers. Clones were read by immunoSEQ multiplex PCR, and TCRdb kept only the in-frame ones, dropping some. This table lists 150,000 or so clones. Sequencing used PBMCs. These receptors were taken from a man aged 18 to 29 in good health and CMV-seronegative.

The rearrangement joins TRBV5-1 to TRBJ1-1; no clear D. Germline lookup yields CDR1 SGHRS and CDR2 YFSETQ. The CDR3 consists of 15 residues. Trimming removed 4 bases at V and 4 bases at J, with 17 bases between. Here the CDR3 DNA reads TGCGCCAGCAGCCCAGAGCTATTCGGCGGCACTGAAGCTTTCTTT. Its protein product is CASSPELFGGTEAFF.

The chain carries TRBV10-3 and TRBJ1-2; 8 nucleotides align to TRBD1. The V gene's germline CDR1 is ENHRY and CDR2 SYGVKD. The CDR3 is 18 amino acids. Trimming took 3 bases from V and 7 from J; bases not matched to a gene: 19. The CDR3 region has the DNA TGTGCCATCAGTGACCCCTCTGGCAGGGGGCAAAATGGCGGTGGCTACACCTTC. Amino acid sequence: CAISDPSGRGQNGGGYTF.

The chain couples TRBV10-3 to TRBJ2-5, with 8 bases that match TRBD2. With 8 bases clipped from V and 3 bases from J, the junction kept 14 bases outside the gene matches. Looked up from germline, CDR1 is ENHRY and CDR2 is SYGVKD. There are 16 residues in the CDR3. The CDR3 protein is CAIQPGRGAGEETQYF. As DNA, the CDR3 is TGTGCCATCCAGCCCGGGCGGGGGGCGGGAGAAGAGACCCAGTACTTC.

This chain connects TRBV27 to TRBJ1-6; no clear D gene. From germline, CDR1 is MNHEY and CDR2 SMNVEV (reference sequence). The ends were cut back, 6 bases at V and 0 bases at J, with 12 bases in the middle. This CDR3 is built from 16 residues. The CDR3 here is CASSLESSSYNSPLHF. The CDR3 coding sequence is TGTGCCAGCAGCTTAGAAAGTAGCTCCTATAATTCACCCCTCCACTTT.

This chain connects TRBV18 to TRBJ2-6; D perhaps matches TRBD1 (5 bases). Germline V gives CDR1 KGHSH, CDR2 LQKENI. V was shortened by 0 bases and J by 0 bases, with 6 bases between the two germline ends. The length of the CDR3 is 16 residues. CDR3 loop: CASSPPDNSGANVLTF. The CDR3 coding sequence is TGTGCCAGCTCACCACCGGACAACTCTGGGGCCAACGTCCTGACTTTC.

The gene calls are TRBV5-1 and TRBJ2-1; D call uncertain. V lost 3 bases and J lost 0, with 7 bases in between. The V gene's germline CDR1 is SGHRS and CDR2 YFSETQ. The CDR3 loop spans 14 amino acids. Written as DNA, the CDR3 is TGCGCCAGCAGCTCCGGTAGCTCCTACAATGAGCAGTTCTTC. As protein: CASSSGSSYNEQFF.

The V gene is TRBV9, the J gene TRBJ1-3; D is possibly TRBD1 (5 bases). Trimming pared 5 bases from V and 4 bases from J, leaving 16 bases between. The germline gives CDR1 SGDLS, CDR2 YYNGEE. The CDR3 length is 15 residues. The CDR3 nucleotides read TGTGCCAGCAGTACGGGACTCACAGAAGGAAACACCATATATTTT. Translation gives CASSTGLTEGNTIYF.

This chain connects TRBV27 to TRBJ2-4; D possibly corresponds to TRBD1 (6 bases). CDR3 length: 14 amino acids. Trimming removed 6 bases at V and 5 bases at J, with 14 bases between. CDR1 is MNHEY, CDR2 SMNVEV, per germline (reference sequence). In DNA form, the CDR3 reads TGTGCCAGCAGAGGGGCCGCAGGGGAAAACATTCAGTACTTC. Translation: CASRGAAGENIQYF.

This chain uses TRBV2 with TRBJ1-3; D may be TRBD1 (5 bases). This CDR3 is 14 amino acids long. Per germline, CDR1 SNHLY and CDR2 FYNNEI. The V and J ends lost 4 bases and 7 bases respectively, with 14 bases between them. In nucleotides, the CDR3 is TGTGCCAGCAGTGGATCTGGGGCCAGCAACACCATATATTTT. This encodes CASSGSGASNTIYF.

The chain recombines TRBV5-4 with TRBJ1-2; no clear D. Germline V CDR1 and CDR2: SGHNT, YYREEE (reference sequence). This CDR3 has 11 residues. Trimming removed 1 base at V and 7 bases at J, with 5 bases between. CDR3 bases: TGTGCCAGCAGCTTGAGAGGTGGCTACACCTTC. Translated: CASSLRGGYTF. The variable domain in full, with the rest retrieved from reference TRBV5-4 and TRBJ1-2, is ETGVTQSPTHLIKTRGQQVTLRCSSQSGHNTVSWYQQALGQGPQFIFQYYREEENGRGNFPPRFSGLQFPNYSSELNVNALELDDSALYLCASSLRGGYTFGSGTRLTVV.

This chain links TRBV27 with TRBJ1-1; tentatively, D is TRBD1 (6 bases). The germline V and J ends were trimmed by 6 bases and 11 bases, with 16 bases remaining between them. Germline V CDR1 and CDR2: MNHEY, SMNVEV (reference sequence). The CDR3 extends over 12 amino acids. The CDR3 loop reads CASRPDRGSAFF. CDR3 DNA sequence: TGTGCCAGCAGGCCGGACAGAGGGAGTGCTTTCTTT.

This sequence joins TRBV19 and TRBJ2-1; 8 positions match TRBD2. With 5 bases clipped from V and 10 bases from J, the junction kept 13 bases outside the gene matches. Germline-derived CDR1 and CDR2 are LNHDA and SQIVND (reference sequence). This CDR3 is built from 15 residues. The CDR3: CASSARGGPGIEQFF. CDR3 coding DNA: TGTGCCAGTAGTGCCCGGGGGGGACCGGGCATCGAGCAGTTCTTC.

The J gene is TRBJ1-2, the V gene TRBV5-1; D is ambiguous. The CDR3 is 14 amino acids. With 0 bases removed from V and 4 bases from J, the gap between germline ends came to 10 bases. Germline CDR1 reads SGHRS; CDR2 reads YFSETQ. As DNA, the CDR3 is TGCGCCAGCAGCTTGGCGGTAGATCCCTATGGCTACACCTTC. Translating it yields CASSLAVDPYGYTF.

This chain joins TRBV9 and TRBJ2-7; TRBD1 matches 11 bases. Trimming removed 5 bases from V and 6 bases from J; junction bases left unmatched: 10. The CDR3 consists of 15 residues. CDR1 and CDR2 from the germline V gene are SGDLS and YYNGEE. The CDR3 loop reads CASSRGGTGGFEQYF. The CDR3 DNA reads TGTGCCAGCAGTCGAGGGGGGACAGGGGGATTCGAGCAGTACTTC.

V and J are TRBV4-1 and TRBJ1-6; D might be TRBD1 (6 bases). In germline, CDR1 is MGHRA, CDR2 YSYEKL. The V end lost 0 bases, the J end lost 10 bases, and 13 bases lay between the germline ends. This CDR3 region has 15 residues. CDR3 sequence reads: CASSQEARGKSPLHF. The CDR3 nucleotides read TGCGCCAGCAGCCAAGAAGCCAGGGGTAAATCACCCCTCCACTTT.

This sequence joins TRBV28 and TRBJ2-5, with D perhaps matching TRBD2 (5 bases). Trimming cost V 4 bases and J 0 bases, with 12 bases left between them. Germline lookup yields CDR1 MDHEN and CDR2 SYDVKM. There are 15 residues in the CDR3. CDR3 region: CASSSRTQYQETQYF. In DNA form, the CDR3 reads TGTGCCAGCAGTTCCCGGACTCAGTACCAAGAGACCCAGTACTTC.

The rearrangement links TRBV6-5 to TRBJ2-3, with D tentatively TRBD1 (6 bases). This CDR3 comprises 15 residues. V lost 0 bases to trimming and J lost 1 base, with 8 bases between them. Germline CDR1 reads MNHEY; CDR2 reads SVGAGI. This chain's CDR3 is CASSYSSGGTDTQYF. The CDR3 region has the DNA TGTGCCAGCAGTTACTCGTCAGGGGGCACAGATACGCAGTATTTT.

V and J are TRBV10-3 and TRBJ1-6; D gene ambiguous. CDR3 length equals 14 residues. V was shortened by 6 bases and J by 5 bases, with 11 bases between the two germline ends. Germline assignment: CDR1 ENHRY and CDR2 SYGVKD. CDR3 DNA sequence: TGTGCCATCAGACCCGACGGAGATAATTCACCCCTCCACTTT. Encoded protein: CAIRPDGDNSPLHF.